The rows below give T cell receptor beta chains drawn from one sample of a study of T cell changes during pregnancy in multiple sclerosis. Generated by immunoSEQ multiplex PCR, the TCRdb table keeps only in-frame clones and is missing some. The data show 95,000 to 100,000 clones, roughly nine tenths seen once. This specimen consisted of peripheral blood, obtained after pregnancy. All receptors derive from a female donor in good health, enrolled as a control in a pregnancy study. Each CDR3 is given with its conserved first and last residue. A D gene is named only where the DNA matches it firmly. The listing skips clone size in some rows; elsewhere it reads once, few, many or a size class.

d_call j_call clone_size v_call cdr3_aa cdr3_nt
TRBD2 TRBJ2-7 once TRBV4-1 CASSQPGLEDEQYF TGCGCCAGCAGCCAACCTGGACTAGAAGACGAGCAGTACTTC
NA TRBJ2-5 NA TRBV5-4 CASSGWKGAQTQYF TGTGCCAGCAGTGGATGGAAGGGAGCGCAGACCCAGTACTTC
TRBD1 TRBJ1-1 NA TRBV9 CASSRQGANTEAFF TGTGCCAGCAGCCGACAGGGGGCTAACACTGAAGCTTTCTTT
NA TRBJ2-3 NA TRBV15 CATSRDLGAGGADTQYF TGTGCCACCAGCAGAGATCTAGGCGCTGGTGGAGCAGATACGCAGTATTTT
TRBD2 TRBJ2-5 NA TRBV5-4 CASSAGLAGDTETQYF TGTGCCAGCAGCGCGGGACTAGCGGGAGACACAGAGACCCAGTACTTC
NA TRBJ1-5 NA TRBV6-5 CASSYSVPGSNQPQHF TGTGCCAGCAGTTATTCCGTCCCGGGGAGCAATCAGCCCCAGCATTTT
NA TRBJ2-3 once TRBV9 CASSVGASSRHRLSTDTQYF TGTGCCAGCAGCGTGGGGGCGTCTAGCCGCCATCGCCTTAGCACAGATACGCAGTATTTT
NA TRBJ2-7 NA TRBV6-1 CASSQASASSYEQYF TGTGCCAGCAGCCAAGCGTCAGCCAGCTCCTACGAGCAGTACTTC
NA TRBJ1-4 NA TRBV6-5 CASSRSGEKLFF TGTGCCAGCTCTAGGTCGGGTGAAAAACTGTTTTTT
TRBD2 TRBJ2-1 NA TRBV19 CATGLAGGPISYNEQFF TGTGCCACCGGACTAGCGGGGGGTCCCATATCCTACAATGAGCAGTTCTTC
NA TRBJ1-2 NA TRBV9 CASSVGGDYGYTF TGTGCCAGCAGCGTAGGAGGTGACTATGGCTACACCTTC
TRBD1 TRBJ2-1 NA TRBV19 CASRDRFANEQFF TGTGCCAGCCGGGACAGGTTTGCGAATGAGCAGTTCTTC
TRBD2 TRBJ2-1 NA TRBV19 CASSITGGPGEQFF TGTGCCAGTAGTATAACGGGGGGGCCGGGTGAGCAGTTCTTC
NA TRBJ1-2 few TRBV28 CASNIGSYGYTF TGTGCCAGCAATATTGGGAGCTATGGCTACACCTTC
TRBD1 TRBJ1-3 NA TRBV19 CASRVSGTGSGNTIYF TGTGCCAGTAGAGTGTCCGGGACAGGGTCTGGAAACACCATATATTTT
TRBD2 TRBJ2-3 NA TRBV27 CASRSGSLEYF TGTGCCAGCAGAAGCGGGAGTTTGGAGTATTTT
TRBD2 TRBJ2-5 NA TRBV7-9 CASSDGLAGGETQYF TGTGCCAGCAGCGACGGACTAGCGGGGGGAGAGACCCAGTACTTC
TRBD1 TRBJ2-4 NA TRBV15 CATSRDPGQVAKNIQYF TGTGCCACCAGCAGAGATCCGGGACAGGTAGCCAAAAACATTCAGTACTTC
NA TRBJ1-1 NA TRBV4-1 CASRGILKNTEAFF TGCGCCAGCAGGGGCATCCTCAAAAACACTGAAGCTTTCTTT
NA TRBJ2-7 NA TRBV6-6 CASSYSGAYEQYF TGTGCCAGCAGTTACTCCGGGGCCTACGAGCAGTACTTC
NA TRBJ1-6 once TRBV6-1 CASTLGVGDNSPLHF TGTGCCAGCACCCTCGGAGTAGGGGATAATTCACCCCTCCACTTT
NA TRBJ1-5 NA TRBV6-5 CASSTGPSSNQPQHF TGTGCCAGCTCCACAGGGCCTAGTAGCAATCAGCCCCAGCATTTT
NA TRBJ1-1 few TRBV11-2 CASSLARVNTEAFF TGTGCCAGCAGCTTAGCCAGGGTGAACACTGAAGCTTTCTTT
NA TRBJ1-4 few TRBV11-2 CASSSLVPEKLFF TGTGCCAGCAGCTCCCTAGTCCCTGAAAAACTGTTTTTT
NA TRBJ1-3 NA TRBV7-8 CASSSGTISGNTIYF TGTGCCAGCAGCTCCGGGACTATTTCTGGAAACACCATATATTTT
NA TRBJ1-2 NA TRBV18 CASSTDMSYGYTF TGTGCCAGCTCAACCGACATGTCCTATGGCTACACCTTC
NA TRBJ1-4 NA TRBV27 CASSPRQVTQKLFF TGTGCCAGCAGTCCTCGACAGGTTACGCAAAAACTGTTTTTT
NA TRBJ2-7 NA TRBV27 CASTQGLGPYEQYF TGTGCCAGCACCCAGGGGCTCGGACCCTACGAGCAGTACTTC
NA TRBJ2-5 NA TRBV28 CASSPNRDTRGVKTQYF TGTGCCAGCAGCCCAAACCGGGACACCCGGGGAGTGAAGACCCAGTACTTC
NA TRBJ2-7 NA TRBV4-1 CASSREPQEGSYEQYF TGCGCCAGCAGCCGGGAACCCCAGGAGGGAAGTTACGAGCAGTACTTC
TRBD1 TRBJ2-7 NA TRBV4-1 CASSQDQRTGGHEQYF TGCGCCAGCAGCCAAGATCAGAGGACAGGGGGCCACGAGCAGTACTTC
NA TRBJ1-2 once TRBV28 CASSLRRQGYGYTF TGTGCCAGCAGTTTGCGGAGGCAAGGCTATGGCTACACCTTC
NA TRBJ2-2 NA TRBV28 CASSPLNGRENTGELFF TGTGCCAGCAGTCCTCTTAACGGCAGGGAAAACACCGGGGAGCTGTTTTTT
NA TRBJ1-3 NA TRBV25-1 CASVGWGPGNTIYF TGTGCCAGCGTCGGGTGGGGGCCCGGAAACACCATATATTTT
TRBD1 TRBJ1-2 once TRBV19 CASSWTGALGYTF TGTGCCAGTAGTTGGACAGGTGCCCTTGGCTACACCTTC
NA TRBJ2-7 NA TRBV6-6 CASSYLGPADEQYF TGTGCCAGCAGTTATCTAGGACCAGCGGACGAGCAGTACTTC
TRBD1 TRBJ1-5 NA TRBV6-5 CASSQDRGQPQHF TGTGCCAGCAGCCAGGACAGGGGCCAGCCCCAGCATTTT
NA TRBJ2-1 NA TRBV7-3 CASSPRSSRGEQFF TGTGCCAGCAGCCCACGGTCTTCCCGGGGTGAGCAGTTCTTC
NA TRBJ2-7 NA TRBV7-2 CASSPDWGAYEQYF TGTGCCAGCAGCCCGGACTGGGGAGCCTACGAGCAGTACTTC
TRBD1 TRBJ1-3 NA TRBV19 CASSQGAGDTIYF TGTGCCAGTTCTCAGGGGGCTGGGGACACCATATATTTT
NA TRBJ1-2 NA TRBV10-3 CAISERMTVNYGYTF TGTGCCATCAGTGAGCGGATGACAGTTAACTATGGCTACACCTTC
NA TRBJ1-3 NA TRBV19 CASSIGHSGNTIYF TGTGCCAGTAGTATAGGACACTCTGGAAACACCATATATTTT
TRBD1 TRBJ1-2 NA TRBV29-1 CSVEPQGAGGYTF TGCAGCGTTGAACCCCAGGGGGCCGGTGGCTACACCTTC
NA TRBJ1-4 NA TRBV6-4 CASRGRIEGANEKLFF TGTGCCAGCAGGGGTAGAATAGAAGGGGCTAATGAAAAACTGTTTTTT
NA TRBJ2-1 few TRBV19 CASSQGTWEFF TGTGCCAGTAGCCAGGGAACTTGGGAGTTCTTC
NA TRBJ2-1 NA TRBV11-3 CASSLDRLGQGSYNEQFF TGTGCCAGCAGCTTAGATCGTTTAGGGCAGGGTTCCTACAATGAGCAGTTCTTC
TRBD1 TRBJ1-2 NA TRBV7-2 CASSLGGTGVMEHYGYTF TGTGCCAGCAGCTTAGGTGGGACAGGGGTAATGGAACACTATGGCTACACCTTC
NA TRBJ2-3 NA TRBV6-1 CASSEQGSADTQYF TGTGCCAGCAGTGAGCAGGGTTCCGCAGATACGCAGTATTTT